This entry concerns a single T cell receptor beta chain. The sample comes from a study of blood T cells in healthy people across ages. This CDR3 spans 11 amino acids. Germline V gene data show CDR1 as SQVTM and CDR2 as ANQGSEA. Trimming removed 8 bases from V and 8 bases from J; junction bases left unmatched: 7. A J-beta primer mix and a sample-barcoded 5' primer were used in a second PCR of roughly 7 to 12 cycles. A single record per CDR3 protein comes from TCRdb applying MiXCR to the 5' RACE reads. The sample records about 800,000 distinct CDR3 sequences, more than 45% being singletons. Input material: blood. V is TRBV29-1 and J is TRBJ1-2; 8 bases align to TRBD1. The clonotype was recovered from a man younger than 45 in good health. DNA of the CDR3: TGCAGCACCCCGACAGGGGCAGGCTACACCTTC. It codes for CSTPTGAGYTF.